This T cell receptor (beta chain) stems from a study of blood T cell repertoires in COVID-19. Study information: The United States, Italy and Spain provided the acute and convalescent COVID-19 samples. PBMCs, B-cell-depleted T cells, or T cells provided the cDNA or gDNA that made up the material.

In the authors' workflow: Reference gene primer amplification gave estimated nucleated cell counts. Sequencing used immunoSEQ multiplex PCR; TCRdb keeps in-frame clones, though not all of them. The V and J calls and clone size were taken over from that table, and D and trimming were inferred from the DNA. The sample has 30,000 to 40,000 clones, almost 85% seen once; the top ten hold 8.5% to 10%. The CDR3 totals 14 residues. The germline gives CDR1 MNHEY, CDR2 SVGAGI. V was trimmed by 5 bases and J by 4 bases, leaving 13 bases between them. This clonotype was sampled from a human donor in a cohort sampled during active COVID-19. The J gene is TRBJ2-3, the V gene TRBV6-5; a weak D match, TRBD2 (6 bases). Material for sequencing was peripheral blood. CDR3 DNA: TGTGCCAGCAGTCCGCCCGGCGGGGCAGATACGCAGTATTTT. Its protein is CASSPPGGADTQYF.